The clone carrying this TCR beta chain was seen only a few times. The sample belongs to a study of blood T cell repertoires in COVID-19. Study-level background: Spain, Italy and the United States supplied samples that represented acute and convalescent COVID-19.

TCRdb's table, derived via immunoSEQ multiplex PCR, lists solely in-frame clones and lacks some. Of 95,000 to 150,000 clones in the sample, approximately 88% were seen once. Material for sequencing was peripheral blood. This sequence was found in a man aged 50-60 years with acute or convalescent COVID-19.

The CDR3 reads CASSQDTGDYGYTF. The CDR3, as DNA: TGCGCCAGCAGCCAAGATACCGGGGACTATGGCTACACCTTC. The chain is built from TRBV4-3 and TRBJ1-2; unclear D gene. The V end was cut by 0 bases, the J end by 3 bases, with 8 bases between. Looked up from germline, CDR1 is LGHNA and CDR2 is YSLEER. The CDR3 length is 14 residues.